These 18 T cell receptor beta chains came from one sample sequenced in a study of CD8 T cells in ankylosing spondylitis. Study conclusions and caveats: The study identified a TCR beta motif of several highly homologous variants that appeared characteristic of ankylosing spondylitis blood.

Using its own MiXCR run on the 5' RACE reads, TCRdb lists one record per CDR3 protein. The table lists some 800,000 distinct CDR3 sequences, around 11% of them singletons. No cognate antigen is known for these TCRs. Sequencing used blood, either unsorted or a sorted T cell fraction (not recorded which). These receptors were collected from a male donor with ankylosing spondylitis.

V is TRBV7-9 and J is TRBJ1-3; D call uncertain. CDR3 length equals 16 residues. V lost 5 bases and J 3 bases, leaving 17 bases between the germline ends. Germline values: CDR1 SEHNR, CDR2 FQNEAQ (reference sequence). The CDR3 region has the DNA TGTGCCAGCAGCCCCGTCGTATGGTCCCTTGGAAACACCATATATTTT. Its translation: CASSPVVWSLGNTIYF. Full variable domain (rest looked up from reference TRBV7-9 and TRBJ1-3): DTGVSQNPRHKITKRGQNVTFRCDPISEHNRLYWYRQTLGQGPEFLTYFQNEAQLEKSRLLSDRFSAERPKGSFSTLEIQRTEQGDSAMYLCASSPVVWSLGNTIYFGEGSWLTVV.

The chain couples TRBV30 to TRBJ2-2; the D gene is possibly TRBD1 (6 bases). CDR3 length equals 15 residues. CDR1 is GTSNPN, CDR2 SVGIG, per germline (reference sequence). The V gene lost 4 bases and the J gene lost 3 bases, with 15 bases spanning the gap. The CDR3 sequence: CAWIRGRAHTGELFF. CDR3 coding DNA: TGTGCCTGGATCAGGGGACGCGCGCACACCGGGGAGCTGTTTTTT.

This rearrangement joins TRBV20-1 to TRBJ1-4; D is ambiguous. The CDR3 is made up of 14 amino acids. Trimming removed 0 bases from V and 2 bases from J, with 7 bases in between. Germline V gene sequence: CDR1 DFQATT, CDR2 SNEGSKA (reference sequence). The CDR3 region has the DNA TGCAGTGCTAGAGAAGTCTATACTAATGAAAAACTGTTTTTT. Translating it yields CSAREVYTNEKLFF.

Ten or more counts support this clonotype. The rearrangement joins TRBV7-2 to TRBJ1-2, with TRBD1 matching 10 bases. The CDR3 is made up of 15 amino acids. Looked up from germline, CDR1 is SGHTA and CDR2 is FQGNSA. The J segment lost 5 bases and the V segment lost 6 bases, leaving 9 bases of the junction unmatched. The CDR3 DNA sequence: TGTGCCAGCAGTCACCGGGACAGGGGAAGATATGGCTACACCTTC. Translation gives CASSHRDRGRYGYTF.

This clonotype was counted at least ten times. The rearrangement joins TRBV4-3 to TRBJ2-3; the D is unclear. The CDR3 spans 14 residues. The germline V and J ends were trimmed by 0 bases and 1 base, with 5 bases remaining between them. Germline CDR1 is LGHNA and CDR2 is YSLEER. This CDR3 is CASSQDWGTDTQYF. The CDR3 nucleotides are TGCGCCAGCAGCCAAGATTGGGGCACAGATACGCAGTATTTT.

This clonotype was detected ten times or more. The rearrangement uses TRBV9 and TRBJ2-4, with TRBD1 matching 8 bases. The germline V gene has CDR1 SGDLS and CDR2 YYNGEE. The CDR3 spans 16 residues. V was pared by 3 bases and J by 3 bases, with 8 bases of the junction left unmatched. CDR3 nucleotide sequence: TGTGCCAGCAGCGCGACAGGGGAGCACGGCAAAAACATTCAGTACTTC. Residues: CASSATGEHGKNIQYF.

This clonotype was seen more than once but under ten times. This chain links TRBV5-1 with TRBJ2-5, with D tentatively TRBD2 (6 bases). The CDR3 is made up of 15 amino acids. Per the germline V gene, CDR1 is SGHRS and CDR2 is YFSETQ. The germline V and J ends were trimmed by 0 bases and 5 bases, with 14 bases remaining between them. The CDR3 region is CASSLELGGGETQYF. CDR3 DNA: TGCGCCAGCAGCTTGGAGTTAGGCGGAGGGGAGACCCAGTACTTC.

This chain joins TRBV7-2 and TRBJ1-2; no reliable D call. Germline values: CDR1 SGHTA, CDR2 FQGNSA. There are 13 residues in the CDR3. Trimming shortened V by 5 bases and J by 6 bases, and 13 bases separated the two germline ends. This chain's CDR3 is CASSREVRNGYTF. The CDR3 coding sequence is TGTGCCAGCAGCAGAGAAGTAAGGAATGGCTACACCTTC.

V usage is TRBV5-6 and J usage is TRBJ1-4; D is possibly TRBD1 (6 bases). V lost 1 base and J lost 5, with 9 bases in between. CDR3 length equals 14 residues. Looked up from germline, CDR1 is SGHDT and CDR2 is YYEEEE. This CDR3 reads CASSLRGANEKLFF. CDR3 DNA: TGTGCCAGCAGCTTGAGGGGGGCAAATGAAAAACTGTTTTTT. Together with reference TRBV5-6 and TRBJ1-4, the CDR3 gives the full variable domain: DAGVTQSPTHLIKTRGQQVTLRCSPKSGHDTVSWYQQALGQGPQFIFQYYEEEERQRGNFPDRFSGHQFPNYSSELNVNALLLGDSALYLCASSLRGANEKLFFGSGTQLSVL.

Ten or more counts support this clonotype. The gene calls are TRBV20-1 and TRBJ1-1; D may be TRBD1 (6 bases). The germline CDR1 and CDR2 sequences are DFQATT and SNEGSKA (reference sequence). Trimming took off 1 base at V and 7 bases at J, with 13 bases between the two ends. This CDR3 region has 13 residues. Here the CDR3 DNA reads TGCAGTGCTAGAGCCCTAGGGGGGAGTGAAGCTTTCTTT. Amino acids: CSARALGGSEAFF.

This clonotype came up a few times. V gene TRBV18 combines with J gene TRBJ1-6; no firm D call. Germline V CDR1 and CDR2: KGHSH, LQKENI. The CDR3 has 13 amino acids. V lost 2 bases and J lost 10, with 9 bases in between. The CDR3: CASSPGEDSPLHF. CDR3 sequence (DNA): TGTGCCAGCTCACCAGGGGAAGACTCACCCCTCCACTTT.

CDR3 loop: CSARDIGSGSPNSYEQYF. In nucleotides, the CDR3 is TGCAGTGCTAGAGATATCGGTAGCGGGAGCCCCAACTCCTACGAGCAGTACTTC. V usage is TRBV20-1 and J usage is TRBJ2-7; TRBD2 matches at 9 bases. Germline V gene lookup returns CDR1 DFQATT and CDR2 SNEGSKA (reference sequence). V shed 0 bases, J shed 0 bases, and the junction held 12 bases outside the gene matches. The CDR3 contains 18 residues.

V usage is TRBV5-4 and J usage is TRBJ2-3; D might be TRBD1 or TRBD2, each matching 5 bases. This CDR3 comprises 14 residues. Germline V gives CDR1 SGHNT, CDR2 YYREEE (reference sequence). V was pared by 4 bases and J by 6 bases, with 15 bases between. The CDR3 spells CASSPSTGDDTQYF. For the CDR3, the DNA is TGTGCCAGCAGCCCGTCGACTGGGGACGATACGCAGTATTTT.

The chain joins TRBV18 to TRBJ2-7; D gene uncertain. The ends were cut back, 4 bases at V and 4 bases at J, with 14 bases in the middle. Germline V gives CDR1 KGHSH, CDR2 LQKENI. The CDR3 extends over 14 amino acids. The CDR3 DNA sequence: TGTGCCAGCTCACGAAACGGACCGTCTTACGAGCAGTACTTC. Translating gives CASSRNGPSYEQYF.

In this sample, this clonotype turned up a few times. V gene TRBV5-1 combines with J gene TRBJ2-1; unclear D gene. V was trimmed by 6 bases and J by 4 bases, leaving 11 bases between them. The CDR3 length is 13 residues. The germline V gene encodes CDR1 SGHRS and CDR2 YFSETQ. The CDR3 loop is CASTSVSYNEQFF. The CDR3 DNA reads as TGCGCCAGCACCTCGGTGAGTTACAATGAGCAGTTCTTC.

Ten or more counts support this clonotype. This chain joins TRBV20-1 and TRBJ2-1; 10 bases are shared with TRBD2. Germline CDR1 DFQATT, CDR2 SNEGSKA (reference sequence). The CDR3 is 14 residues long. V was clipped by 3 bases and J by 5 bases; unmatched bases: 4. The CDR3: CSASVAGGHNEQFF. CDR3 nucleotide sequence: TGCAGTGCTAGCGTAGCGGGAGGACACAATGAGCAGTTCTTC.

This clonotype was observed many times. An end of the junction differs from the germline gene, which may be a read error. CDR3 residues: CASSLTGQGYEQYF. The CDR3 nucleotides read TGTGCCAGCAGTTTGACGGGACAGGGCTACGAGCAGTACTTC. The chain joins TRBV5-1 to TRBJ2-7, with 9 positions matching TRBD1. This CDR3 contains 14 residues. The V gene's germline CDR1 is SGHRS and CDR2 YFSETQ. Supplemented by reference TRBV5-1 and TRBJ2-7, the full variable domain reads KAGVTQTPRYLIKTRGQQVTLSCSPISGHRSVSWYQQTPGQGLQFLFEYFSETQRNKGNFPGRFSGRQFSNSRSEMNVSTLELGDSALYLCASSLTGQGYEQYFGPGTRLTVT.

This rearrangement joins TRBV11-2 to TRBJ2-3; TRBD2 matches at 10 bases. CDR1 and CDR2 from the germline V gene are SGHAT and FQNNGV. The CDR3 is 18 amino acids. After removal of 1 base from V and 6 bases from J, the junction contained 13 bases not matched to a gene. The CDR3 reads CASSLGSSGGASYDTQYF. The CDR3 bases are TGTGCCAGCAGCTTAGGGTCTAGCGGGGGAGCAAGCTATGATACGCAGTATTTT.